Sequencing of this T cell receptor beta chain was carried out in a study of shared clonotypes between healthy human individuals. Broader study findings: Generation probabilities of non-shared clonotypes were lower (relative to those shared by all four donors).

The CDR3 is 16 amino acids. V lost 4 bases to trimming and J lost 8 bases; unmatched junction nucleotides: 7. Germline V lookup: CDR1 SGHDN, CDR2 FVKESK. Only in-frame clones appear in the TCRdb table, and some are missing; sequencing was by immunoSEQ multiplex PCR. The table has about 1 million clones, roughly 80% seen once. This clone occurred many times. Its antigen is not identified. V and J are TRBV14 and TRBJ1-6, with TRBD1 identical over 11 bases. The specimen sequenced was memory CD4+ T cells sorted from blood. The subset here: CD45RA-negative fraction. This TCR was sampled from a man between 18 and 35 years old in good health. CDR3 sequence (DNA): TGTGCCAGCAGCCTAGGACCGGGACAGGGGGATTCACCCCTCCACTTT. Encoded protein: CASSLGPGQGDSPLHF.